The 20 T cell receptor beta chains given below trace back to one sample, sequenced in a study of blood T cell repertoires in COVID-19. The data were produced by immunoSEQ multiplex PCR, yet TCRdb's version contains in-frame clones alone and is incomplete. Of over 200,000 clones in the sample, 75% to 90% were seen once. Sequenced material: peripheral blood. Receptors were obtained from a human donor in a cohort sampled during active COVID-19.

The CDR3 region is CASSYKTQVPYNEQFF. CDR3 coding DNA: TGTGCCAGCAGCTACAAGACACAGGTTCCCTACAATGAGCAGTTCTTC. The J gene is TRBJ2-1, the V gene TRBV6-5, with TRBD1 as a possible D gene (5 bases). CDR3 length: 16 amino acids. Germline V lookup: CDR1 MNHEY, CDR2 SVGAGI. V was pared by 6 bases and J by 2 bases, with 17 bases between.

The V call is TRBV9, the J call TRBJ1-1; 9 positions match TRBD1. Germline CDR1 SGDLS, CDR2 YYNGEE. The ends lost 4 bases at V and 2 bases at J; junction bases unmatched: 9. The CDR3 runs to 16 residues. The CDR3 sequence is CASSLGTGLGNTEAFF. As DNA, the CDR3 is TGTGCCAGCAGCCTAGGGACAGGGTTGGGAAACACTGAAGCTTTCTTT.

The CDR3 nucleotides are TGTGCCAGCAGCCCCCCCCAGGCCCATGGCTACACCTTC. Amino acid sequence: CASSPPQAHGYTF. The chain joins TRBV28 to TRBJ1-2; D is ambiguous. There are 13 residues in the CDR3. The germline V gene encodes CDR1 MDHEN and CDR2 SYDVKM. The germline V and J ends were trimmed by 6 bases and 6 bases, with 14 bases remaining between them.

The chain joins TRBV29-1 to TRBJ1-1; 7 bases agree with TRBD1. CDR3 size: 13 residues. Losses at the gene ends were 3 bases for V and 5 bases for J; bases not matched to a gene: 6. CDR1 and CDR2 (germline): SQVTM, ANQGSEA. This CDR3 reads CSVELTGKTEAFF. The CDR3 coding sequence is TGCAGCGTTGAGCTGACAGGGAAAACTGAAGCTTTCTTT.

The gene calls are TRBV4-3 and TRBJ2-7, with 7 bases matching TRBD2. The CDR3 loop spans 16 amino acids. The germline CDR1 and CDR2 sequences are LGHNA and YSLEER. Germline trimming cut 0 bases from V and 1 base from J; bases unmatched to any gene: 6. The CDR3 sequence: CASSQELGGGSYEQYF. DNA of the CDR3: TGCGCCAGCAGCCAAGAGCTCGGGGGAGGGTCCTACGAGCAGTACTTC.

This CDR3 is CASSGRDRGQGFQETQYF. For the CDR3, the DNA is TGTGCCAGCAGTGGCCGCGACCGGGGACAGGGGTTCCAAGAGACCCAGTACTTC. The V call is TRBV6-1, the J call TRBJ2-5; the match to TRBD1 covers 10 bases. CDR1 is MNHNS and CDR2 is SASEGT in the germline V gene. The ends lost 4 bases at V and 1 base at J; junction bases unmatched: 12. This CDR3 comprises 18 residues.

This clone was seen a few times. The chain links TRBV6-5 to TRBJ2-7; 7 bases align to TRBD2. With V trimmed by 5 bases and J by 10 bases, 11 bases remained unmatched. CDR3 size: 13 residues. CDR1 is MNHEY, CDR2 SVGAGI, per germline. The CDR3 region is CASSPGRVPNQYF. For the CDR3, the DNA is TGTGCCAGCAGTCCAGGGAGGGTGCCCAACCAGTACTTC.

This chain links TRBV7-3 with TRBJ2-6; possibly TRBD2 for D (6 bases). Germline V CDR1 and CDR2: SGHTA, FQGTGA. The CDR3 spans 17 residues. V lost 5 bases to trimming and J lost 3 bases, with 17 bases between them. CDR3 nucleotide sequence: TGTGCCAGCAGCCCCGAGGGGAGGTTGGTTGGGGCCAACGTCCTGACTTTC. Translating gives CASSPEGRLVGANVLTF.

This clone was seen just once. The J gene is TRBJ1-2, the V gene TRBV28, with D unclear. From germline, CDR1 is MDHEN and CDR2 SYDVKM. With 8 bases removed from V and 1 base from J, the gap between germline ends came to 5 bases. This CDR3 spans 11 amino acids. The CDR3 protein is CASGSNYGYTF. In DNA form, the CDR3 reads TGTGCCAGCGGGAGTAACTATGGCTACACCTTC.

CDR3 residues: CARRGYQETQYF. CDR3 DNA: TGCGCCAGGAGGGGGTACCAAGAGACCCAGTACTTC. The chain joins TRBV5-1 to TRBJ2-5; D perhaps matches TRBD1 (6 bases). The germline V gene has CDR1 SGHRS and CDR2 YFSETQ. The ends were cut back, 8 bases at V and 0 bases at J, with 8 bases in the middle. The CDR3 length is 12 residues.

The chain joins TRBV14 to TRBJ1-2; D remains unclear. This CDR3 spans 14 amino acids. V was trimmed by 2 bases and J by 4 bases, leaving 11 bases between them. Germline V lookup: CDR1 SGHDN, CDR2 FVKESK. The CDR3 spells CASSQLMTGYGYTF. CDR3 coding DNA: TGTGCCAGCAGCCAACTTATGACGGGCTATGGCTACACCTTC.

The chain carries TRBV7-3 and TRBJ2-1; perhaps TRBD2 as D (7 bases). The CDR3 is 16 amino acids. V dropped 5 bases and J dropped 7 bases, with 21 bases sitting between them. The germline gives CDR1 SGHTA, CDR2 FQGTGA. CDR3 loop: CASSTSGGTGRNEQFF. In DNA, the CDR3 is TGTGCCAGCAGCACCTCGGGGGGTACAGGGAGAAATGAGCAGTTCTTC.

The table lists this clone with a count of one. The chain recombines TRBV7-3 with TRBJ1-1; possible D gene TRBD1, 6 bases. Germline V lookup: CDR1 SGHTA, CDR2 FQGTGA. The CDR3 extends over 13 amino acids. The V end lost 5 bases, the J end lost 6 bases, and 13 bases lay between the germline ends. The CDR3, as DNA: TGTGCCAGCAGCCCAGGGGCCTACGCTGAAGCTTTCTTT. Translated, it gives CASSPGAYAEAFF. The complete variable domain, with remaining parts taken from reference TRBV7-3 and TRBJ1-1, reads GAGVSQTPSNKVTEKGKYVELRCDPISGHTALYWYRQSLGQGPEFLIYFQGTGAADDSGLPNDRFFAVRPEGSVSTLKIQRTERGDSAVYLCASSPGAYAEAFFGQGTRLTVV.

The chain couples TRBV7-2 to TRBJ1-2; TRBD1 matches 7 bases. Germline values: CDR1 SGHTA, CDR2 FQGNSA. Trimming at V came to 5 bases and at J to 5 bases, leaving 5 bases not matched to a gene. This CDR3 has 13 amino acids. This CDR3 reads CASSETGSYGYTF. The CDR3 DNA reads TGTGCCAGCAGCGAGACAGGGAGTTATGGCTACACCTTC.

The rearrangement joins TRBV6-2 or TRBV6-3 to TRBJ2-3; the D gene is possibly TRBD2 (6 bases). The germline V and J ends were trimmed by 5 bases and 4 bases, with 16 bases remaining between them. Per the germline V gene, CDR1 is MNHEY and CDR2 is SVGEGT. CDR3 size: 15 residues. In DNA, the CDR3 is TGTGCCAGCAGTAGCCGGGAGACCCTCCCAGATACGCAGTATTTT. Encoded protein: CASSSRETLPDTQYF.

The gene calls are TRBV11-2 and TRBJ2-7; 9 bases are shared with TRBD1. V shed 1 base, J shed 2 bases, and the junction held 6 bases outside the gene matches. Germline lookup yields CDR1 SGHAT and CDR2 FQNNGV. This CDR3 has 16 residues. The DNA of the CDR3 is TGTGCCAGCAGCTTAGTTGGGACAGGGCCCGCCTACGAGCAGTACTTC. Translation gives CASSLVGTGPAYEQYF.

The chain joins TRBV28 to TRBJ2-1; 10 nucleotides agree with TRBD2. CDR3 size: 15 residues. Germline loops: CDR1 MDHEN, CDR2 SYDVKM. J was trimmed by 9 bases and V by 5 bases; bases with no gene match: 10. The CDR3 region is CASSVSGRRLSEQFF. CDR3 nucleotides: TGTGCCAGCAGTGTTAGCGGGAGGAGGCTAAGTGAGCAGTTCTTC.

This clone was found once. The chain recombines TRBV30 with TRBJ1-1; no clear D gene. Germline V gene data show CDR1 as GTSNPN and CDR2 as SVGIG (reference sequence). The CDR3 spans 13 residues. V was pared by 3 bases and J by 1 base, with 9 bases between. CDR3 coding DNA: TGTGCCTGGAGCCGCAGTGAGAACACTGAAGCTTTCTTT. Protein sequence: CAWSRSENTEAFF. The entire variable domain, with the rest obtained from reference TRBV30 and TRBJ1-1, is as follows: SQTIHQWPATLVQPVGSPLSLECTVEGTSNPNLYWYRQAAGRGLQLLFYSVGIGQISSEVPQNLSASRPQDRQFILSSKKLLLSDSGFYLCAWSRSENTEAFFGQGTRLTVV.

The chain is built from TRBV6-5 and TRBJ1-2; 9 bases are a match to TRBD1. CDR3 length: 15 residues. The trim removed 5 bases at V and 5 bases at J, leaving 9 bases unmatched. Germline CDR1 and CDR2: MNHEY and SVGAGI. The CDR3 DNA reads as TGTGCCAGCAGTCCCCCGGGACAGGGCGTGTATGGCTACACCTTC. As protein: CASSPPGQGVYGYTF.

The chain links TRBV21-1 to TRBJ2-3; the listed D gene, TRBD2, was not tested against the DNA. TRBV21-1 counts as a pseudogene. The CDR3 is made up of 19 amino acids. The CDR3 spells CASSLMGTSGIYRADTQYF. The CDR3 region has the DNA TGTGCCAGCAGCCTGATGGGGACTAGCGGGATTTATAGGGCAGATACGCAGTATTTT.